These 9 T cell receptor beta chains originate from one sample sequenced in a study of blood T cell repertoires in COVID-19. The protocol was immunoSEQ multiplex PCR, while the TCRdb copy is restricted to in-frame clones and leaves out a portion. The sample lists tens of thousands of clones, approximately 82% occurring once. The sample taken for sequencing was peripheral blood. The receptors here all came from a human donor in a cohort sampled during active COVID-19.

The chain recombines TRBV19 with TRBJ2-6; tentatively, D is TRBD1 (6 bases). V dropped 4 bases and J dropped 1 base, with 20 bases sitting between them. The length of the CDR3 is 19 residues. Germline CDR1 reads LNHDA; CDR2 reads SQIVND (reference sequence). The CDR3 coding sequence is TGTGCCAGTAGTAAATACCCCGGGACAACAGATTCTGGGGCCAACGTCCTGACTTTC. Translation: CASSKYPGTTDSGANVLTF.

The chain couples TRBV27 to TRBJ1-6; the D gene is possibly TRBD1 (5 bases). This CDR3 is built from 16 residues. The germline V gene encodes CDR1 MNHEY and CDR2 SMNVEV (reference sequence). The germline V and J ends were trimmed by 6 bases and 7 bases, with 19 bases remaining between them. This chain's CDR3 is CASRGTQFGYNSPLHF. CDR3 nucleotides: TGTGCCAGCAGGGGGACTCAGTTTGGCTACAATTCACCCCTCCACTTT.

This rearrangement joins TRBV28 to TRBJ2-7, with a weak D call TRBD1 (6 bases). The germline V and J ends were trimmed by 7 bases and 0 bases, with 16 bases remaining between them. CDR3 length: 15 residues. The germline gives CDR1 MDHEN, CDR2 SYDVKM. The CDR3 loop is CASTISRTVSYEQYF. DNA for the CDR3: TGTGCCAGCACCATTAGCCGGACAGTCTCCTACGAGCAGTACTTC.

The chain joins TRBV29-1 to TRBJ2-7; TRBD2 aligns across 11 bases. Germline V gene data show CDR1 as SQVTM and CDR2 as ANQGSEA. There are 24 residues in the CDR3. Trimming took 0 bases from V and 5 from J; bases not matched to a gene: 33. CDR3 nucleotide sequence: TGCAGCGTTGAAGATCTTCAGGCTTCCGGGACGGGGACTAGCGGCCTGTACTCTACGCACGAGCAGTACTTC. Its protein product is CSVEDLQASGTGTSGLYSTHEQYF.

This chain uses TRBV27 with TRBJ2-2; 10 bases line up with TRBD1. The germline V gene has CDR1 MNHEY and CDR2 SMNVEV (reference sequence). The CDR3 covers 15 residues. V was pared by 6 bases and J by 3 bases, with 4 bases of the junction left unmatched. The CDR3 DNA sequence: TGTGCCAGCAGGGTTGGACAGGGGGACACCGGGGAGCTGTTTTTT. Encoded protein: CASRVGQGDTGELFF.

The CDR3 is CASSDTDRALGTQYF. The CDR3 bases are TGTGCCAGCAGCGACACGGACAGGGCCCTAGGGACCCAGTACTTC. The chain carries TRBV9 and TRBJ2-5, with 8 bases fitting TRBD1. With 3 bases clipped from V and 7 bases from J, the junction kept 11 bases outside the gene matches. This CDR3 is built from 15 residues. Germline V lookup: CDR1 SGDLS, CDR2 YYNGEE. Based on the CDR3 plus reference TRBV9 and TRBJ2-5, the full variable domain is DSGVTQTPKHLITATGQRVTLRCSPRSGDLSVYWYQQSLDQGLQFLIQYYNGEERAKGNILERFSAQQFPDLHSELNLSSLELGDSALYFCASSDTDRALGTQYFGPGTRLLVL.

Here the CDR3 reads CASSFLRTGDEKLFF. In nucleotides, the CDR3 is TGTGCCAGTAGTTTCCTCAGGACAGGGGATGAAAAACTGTTTTTT. The chain couples TRBV19 to TRBJ1-4, with 9 bases that match TRBD1. Germline values: CDR1 LNHDA, CDR2 SQIVND (reference sequence). With V trimmed by 5 bases and J by 6 bases, 7 bases remained unmatched. The CDR3 consists of 15 residues.

This rearrangement joins TRBV28 to TRBJ1-2; D is unresolved. The CDR3 is made up of 14 amino acids. Deletions cut 4 bases from V and 4 bases from J, with 13 bases between. Germline assignment: CDR1 MDHEN and CDR2 SYDVKM. This CDR3 reads CASSSMLTAYGYTF. Here the CDR3 DNA reads TGTGCCAGCAGTTCAATGCTGACTGCCTATGGCTACACCTTC.

The chain is built from TRBV11-2 and TRBJ2-2, with TRBD2 matching 7 bases. The germline gives CDR1 SGHAT, CDR2 FQNNGV. The CDR3 covers 14 residues. V trimming: 3 bases; J trimming: 3 bases; junction bases outside the gene matches: 1. CDR3 DNA sequence: TGTGCCAGCAGCTTTCTAGCGGACACCGGGGAGCTGTTTTTT. It yields the protein CASSFLADTGELFF.